These T cell receptor beta chains were read from a single sample in a study of CD4 T cell repertoires in COVID-19. The method was immunoSEQ multiplex PCR; TCRdb's version includes in-frame clones alone and lacks a portion of them. The sample records over 75,000 clones, roughly 80% being singletons. The sequencing used CD4+ T cells from peripheral blood, collected after recovery from COVID-19. These receptors originate from a human donor who had COVID-19. Each CDR3 is given with its conserved first and last residue. The listing skips clone size in some rows; elsewhere it reads once, few, many or a size class.

v_gene: TRBV19
abundance: -
j_gene: TRBJ2-7
CDR3aa: CASSTQGPYEQYF

v_gene: TRBV10-3
abundance: -
j_gene: TRBJ2-2
CDR3aa: CAISALGGELFF

v_gene: TRBV11-3
abundance: -
j_gene: TRBJ2-2
CDR3aa: CASSLGATTAPGELFF

v_gene: TRBV7-2
abundance: -
j_gene: TRBJ1-2
CDR3aa: CASSPEGGRGYGYTF

v_gene: TRBV27
abundance: -
j_gene: TRBJ2-1
CDR3aa: CASRPVASGGAMAYNEQFF

v_gene: TRBV18
abundance: -
j_gene: TRBJ2-7
CDR3aa: CASSPPGGAPYEQYF

v_gene: TRBV29-1
abundance: -
j_gene: TRBJ1-5
CDR3aa: CSVGQGPNQPQHF

v_gene: TRBV7-2
abundance: -
j_gene: TRBJ2-7
CDR3aa: CASSQQTGPIDEQYF

v_gene: TRBV12-3/TRBV12-4
abundance: few
j_gene: TRBJ1-6
CDR3aa: CASSSDGNSPLHF

v_gene: TRBV7-2
abundance: -
j_gene: TRBJ1-1
CDR3aa: CASRPTMNTEAFF

v_gene: TRBV6-5
abundance: -
j_gene: TRBJ1-2
CDR3aa: CASSYWTGGIYGYTF

v_gene: TRBV28
abundance: -
j_gene: TRBJ1-2
CDR3aa: CASRPSPGTGVDGYTF

v_gene: TRBV19
abundance: once
j_gene: TRBJ2-2
CDR3aa: CASSSLGQGYTGELFF

v_gene: TRBV14
abundance: few
j_gene: TRBJ2-7
CDR3aa: CASSHRQVPALGQYF

v_gene: TRBV9
abundance: -
j_gene: TRBJ2-7
CDR3aa: CASSVDVMGQPYEQYF

v_gene: TRBV5-5
abundance: once
j_gene: TRBJ2-7
CDR3aa: CASSPRQGIDEQYF

v_gene: TRBV6-6
abundance: -
j_gene: TRBJ2-5
CDR3aa: CASRDAGGETQYF

v_gene: TRBV3-1/TRBV3-2
abundance: -
j_gene: TRBJ2-7
CDR3aa: CASRSTSGNFYEQYF

v_gene: TRBV19
abundance: -
j_gene: TRBJ1-1
CDR3aa: CASKAQQGSTEAFF

v_gene: TRBV5-1
abundance: -
j_gene: TRBJ2-3
CDR3aa: CASSQTGGGVDTQYF

v_gene: TRBV7-2
abundance: -
j_gene: TRBJ2-7
CDR3aa: CASSRRGSSYEQYF

v_gene: TRBV6-5
abundance: -
j_gene: TRBJ2-7
CDR3aa: CASSYRMGQIYEQYF

v_gene: TRBV10-3
abundance: -
j_gene: TRBJ2-5
CDR3aa: CATGDPRETQYF

v_gene: TRBV14
abundance: -
j_gene: TRBJ2-2
CDR3aa: CASSGQGTGELFF

v_gene: TRBV7-2
abundance: -
j_gene: TRBJ2-7
CDR3aa: CASSPEGGSNNEQYF

v_gene: TRBV27
abundance: -
j_gene: TRBJ2-7
CDR3aa: CASNSLAGGVREQYF

v_gene: TRBV5-1
abundance: -
j_gene: TRBJ1-6
CDR3aa: CASSLETGINSPLHF

v_gene: TRBV6-1
abundance: -
j_gene: TRBJ2-7
CDR3aa: CASSEAFSTNPSYEQYF

v_gene: TRBV27
abundance: -
j_gene: TRBJ2-3
CDR3aa: CASSRGPLRTDTQYF

v_gene: TRBV24-1
abundance: -
j_gene: TRBJ2-7
CDR3aa: CATSSGYEQYF

v_gene: TRBV2
abundance: -
j_gene: TRBJ1-2
CDR3aa: CALTPGQGKYGYTF

v_gene: TRBV19
abundance: -
j_gene: TRBJ1-1
CDR3aa: CASSIGSVRVTEAFF

v_gene: TRBV5-6
abundance: -
j_gene: TRBJ1-2
CDR3aa: CASSLRGRVASNYGYTF

v_gene: TRBV5-1
abundance: -
j_gene: TRBJ1-2
CDR3aa: CASSLAGARDGYTF

v_gene: TRBV27
abundance: few
j_gene: TRBJ1-3
CDR3aa: CASSPKGRDLSGNTIYF

v_gene: TRBV6-4
abundance: -
j_gene: TRBJ1-1
CDR3aa: CASRRGKDTEAFF

v_gene: TRBV7-8
abundance: -
j_gene: TRBJ1-2
CDR3aa: CASSLGPNYGYTF

v_gene: TRBV19
abundance: -
j_gene: TRBJ1-5
CDR3aa: CASSMPGVIWQPQHF

v_gene: TRBV25-1
abundance: -
j_gene: TRBJ2-1
CDR3aa: CASSAWGEPGAYNEQFF

v_gene: TRBV5-1
abundance: -
j_gene: TRBJ2-2
CDR3aa: CASAQDRGRTGELFF

v_gene: TRBV5-1
abundance: -
j_gene: TRBJ1-1
CDR3aa: CASSPEILANTEAFF

v_gene: TRBV6-1
abundance: -
j_gene: TRBJ1-2
CDR3aa: CASSEAGTLNYGYTF

v_gene: TRBV10-3
abundance: -
j_gene: TRBJ2-7
CDR3aa: CAISASQESHEQYF

v_gene: TRBV5-5
abundance: -
j_gene: TRBJ1-1
CDR3aa: CASSSRQGGTEAFF

v_gene: TRBV30
abundance: -
j_gene: TRBJ2-7
CDR3aa: CAWSRPAYEQYF

v_gene: TRBV7-9
abundance: -
j_gene: TRBJ1-1
CDR3aa: CASSLVNTEAFF

v_gene: TRBV30
abundance: -
j_gene: TRBJ2-3
CDR3aa: CAWSSGDSRHTQYF

v_gene: TRBV11-3
abundance: -
j_gene: TRBJ2-3
CDR3aa: CASSLGRGSDTQYF

v_gene: TRBV7-2
abundance: -
j_gene: TRBJ2-5
CDR3aa: CASSLSNQETQYF

v_gene: TRBV7-2
abundance: -
j_gene: TRBJ2-2
CDR3aa: CASSTPQGPRTGELFF

v_gene: TRBV10-1
abundance: -
j_gene: TRBJ2-1
CDR3aa: CASSDSGVLGNEQFF

v_gene: TRBV6-1
abundance: -
j_gene: TRBJ1-1
CDR3aa: CASSDRQGLILNTEAFF

v_gene: TRBV19
abundance: -
j_gene: TRBJ1-2
CDR3aa: CASSGTGAPNYGYTF

v_gene: TRBV18
abundance: -
j_gene: TRBJ1-1
CDR3aa: CASSPPSGYTEAFF

v_gene: TRBV1
abundance: -
j_gene: TRBJ2-1
CDR3aa: CTSRRASYNEQFF

v_gene: TRBV5-1
abundance: -
j_gene: TRBJ2-2
CDR3aa: CASSLAAGTATGELFF

v_gene: TRBV5-1
abundance: once
j_gene: TRBJ2-1
CDR3aa: CASSLRGWSYNEQFF